This record concerns one T cell receptor (beta chain) sequence. The CDR3 contains 13 residues. The germline V gene has CDR1 SQVTM and CDR2 ANQGSEA. The trim removed 2 bases at V and 0 bases at J, leaving 1 base unmatched. RNA transcripts gave rise to amplified TCR beta CDR3 regions. The TCR CDR3 first-round RT-PCR relied on the HTBI primer set. One entry per CDR3 protein results from TCRdb running MiXCR on the multiplex PCR reads. Among 300,000 to 350,000 distinct CDR3 sequences listed, 15% to 20% were seen once. The sample comes from a study of T cells in Graves' hyperthyroidism and ophthalmopathy. Material: blood. The sequence was collected from a woman aged 50 to 65 with Graves' hyperthyroidism. The chain carries TRBV29-1 and TRBJ2-7; 7 bases line up with TRBD2. The CDR3 DNA sequence: TGCAGCGTTGAAAGCGGGGCCTCCTACGAGCAGTACTTC. This encodes CSVESGASYEQYF.